The 23 T cell receptor beta chains presented below share a single source sample, sequenced in a study of shared clonotypes between healthy human individuals. The table came from immunoSEQ multiplex PCR; TCRdb's copy has only in-frame clones and leaves some out. The table lists 850,000 to 1,200,000 clones, under 80% of them singletons. The sequencing sample was made of memory CD4+ T cells sorted from blood. Subset reported: CD45RA-negative fraction. Source of these receptors: a man between 18 and 35 years old in good health.

This chain links TRBV19 with TRBJ2-5; maybe TRBD2 (6 bases). Germline-derived CDR1 and CDR2 are LNHDA and SQIVND (reference sequence). CDR3 length: 18 amino acids. V was trimmed by 4 bases and J by 8 bases, leaving 29 bases between them. The CDR3 region has the DNA TGTGCCAGTAGTACCCCTCCATTCGCGGGACTCAAAATCCCCACCCAGTACTTC. Translated, it gives CASSTPPFAGLKIPTQYF.

This clone has a single count. The chain joins TRBV28 to TRBJ1-5; D is undetermined. Trimming pared 3 bases from V and 2 bases from J, leaving 8 bases between. Germline V gene sequence: CDR1 MDHEN, CDR2 SYDVKM. The CDR3 spans 14 residues. The CDR3 loop is CASSFGSGNQPQHF. Here the CDR3 DNA reads TGTGCCAGCAGTTTCGGGAGCGGCAATCAGCCCCAGCATTTT.

V is TRBV5-1 and J is TRBJ2-7; 9 bases are a match to TRBD1. The CDR3 has 17 amino acids. Germline V CDR1 and CDR2: SGHRS, YFSETQ. J lost 0 bases, V lost 0 bases, and 7 bases had no gene match. This CDR3 reads CASSLDLTGQGSYEQYF. The CDR3 DNA reads TGCGCCAGCAGCTTGGATCTAACGGGACAGGGCTCCTACGAGCAGTACTTC.

As regards this clone: Within the sample, other DNA sequences also encode this same CDR3. The V and J genes are TRBV5-6 and TRBJ2-3; D gene uncertain. Trimming stripped 0 bases from V and 0 bases from J, with 5 bases between. Per germline, CDR1 SGHDT and CDR2 YYEEEE. CDR3 length: 14 amino acids. CDR3 protein: CASSLGGSTDTQYF. CDR3 nucleotides: TGTGCCAGCAGCTTGGGCGGAAGCACAGATACGCAGTATTTT.

The chain links TRBV7-8 to TRBJ1-1, with D unresolved. Germline CDR1 is SGHVS and CDR2 is FQNEAQ. V was trimmed by 1 base and J by 4 bases, leaving 10 bases between them. The CDR3 extends over 14 amino acids. DNA for the CDR3: TGTGCCAGCAGCTTAGTCGCGGTTAGCACTGAAGCTTTCTTT. Its protein is CASSLVAVSTEAFF.

A single count supports this clone. The J gene is TRBJ2-2, the V gene TRBV5-1, with TRBD2 matching over 13 bases. Germline V gene sequence: CDR1 SGHRS, CDR2 YFSETQ. The CDR3 has 15 residues. Germline trimming cut 4 bases from V and 7 bases from J; bases unmatched to any gene: 4. The DNA of the CDR3 is TGCGCCAGCAGCAAGGGACTAGCGGGGAACGGGGAGCTGTTTTTT. Protein product: CASSKGLAGNGELFF.

The chain joins TRBV6-6 to TRBJ2-7; D ambiguous. Deletions cut 2 bases from V and 3 bases from J, with 11 bases between. This CDR3 has 14 residues. Germline assignment: CDR1 MNHNY and CDR2 SVGAGI (reference sequence). This chain's CDR3 is CASSYGQANYEQYF. As DNA, the CDR3 is TGTGCCAGCAGTTACGGCCAGGCCAACTACGAGCAGTACTTC.

This sequence joins TRBV11-2 and TRBJ1-2, with 8 bases matching TRBD1. The V gene's germline CDR1 is SGHAT and CDR2 FQNNGV. The CDR3 length is 13 residues. The V and J ends lost 4 bases and 8 bases, in that order; junction bases with no gene match: 6. CDR3 DNA sequence: TGTGCCAGCAGCTCCCAGGGGGCGCCGGGCTACACCTTC. Its protein product is CASSSQGAPGYTF.

This chain links TRBV19 with TRBJ2-5; D is perhaps TRBD1 (6 bases). Germline V gene sequence: CDR1 LNHDA, CDR2 SQIVND (reference sequence). The ends were cut back, 10 bases at V and 5 bases at J, with 14 bases in the middle. This CDR3 spans 12 amino acids. This CDR3 is CATSLGAETQYF. For the CDR3, the DNA is TGTGCCACCTCGCTGGGGGCTGAGACCCAGTACTTC.

This clone came up a few times. The chain is built from TRBV10-3 and TRBJ1-1; D remains ambiguous. Between the trimmed V and J ends, which lost 0 bases and 1 base, there was a span of 3 bases. Germline V gene lookup returns CDR1 ENHRY and CDR2 SYGVKD. The CDR3 consists of 13 residues. CDR3 region: CAISESTNTEAFF. For the CDR3, the DNA is TGTGCCATCAGTGAGTCAACGAACACTGAAGCTTTCTTT.

This clone has only a few counts. The gene calls are TRBV7-9 and TRBJ1-6; D is uncertain. There are 15 residues in the CDR3. Germline assignment: CDR1 SEHNR and CDR2 FQNEAQ (reference sequence). With 11 bases removed from V and 0 bases from J, the gap between germline ends came to 14 bases. This chain's CDR3 is CAVRRDNSYNSPLHF. CDR3 bases: TGTGCCGTTAGACGGGATAACTCCTATAATTCACCCCTCCACTTT. The complete variable domain, with remaining parts taken from reference TRBV7-9 and TRBJ1-6, reads DTGVSQNPRHKITKRGQNVTFRCDPISEHNRLYWYRQTLGQGPEFLTYFQNEAQLEKSRLLSDRFSAERPKGSFSTLEIQRTEQGDSAMYLCAVRRDNSYNSPLHFGNGTRLTVT.

The V gene is TRBV30, the J gene TRBJ1-3; TRBD1 might be the D (6 bases). The CDR3 has 14 amino acids. Trimming cost V 1 base and J 2 bases, with 9 bases left between them. Germline values: CDR1 GTSNPN, CDR2 SVGIG (reference sequence). DNA for the CDR3: TGTGCCTGGAGTGGTGAGGGGGCTGGAAACACCATATATTTT. Translated, it gives CAWSGEGAGNTIYF.

This chain links TRBV19 with TRBJ1-1; D possibly corresponds to TRBD1 (5 bases). This CDR3 region has 12 residues. V lost 10 bases, J lost 3 bases, and 12 bases lay in between. Germline CDR1 LNHDA, CDR2 SQIVND (reference sequence). As DNA, the CDR3 is TGTGCCACCACTGACAGATACACTGAAGCTTTCTTT. The encoded protein is CATTDRYTEAFF. Looking up the rest from reference TRBV19 and TRBJ1-1 gives the full variable domain: DGGITQSPKYLFRKEGQNVTLSCEQNLNHDAMYWYRQDPGQGLRLIYYSQIVNDFQKGDIAEGYSVSREKKESFPLTVTSAQKNPTAFYLCATTDRYTEAFFGQGTRLTVV.

The chain couples TRBV7-3 to TRBJ2-6; weak D call: TRBD2 (6 bases). Germline V CDR1 and CDR2: SGHTA, FQGTGA. There are 15 residues in the CDR3. The V and J ends lost 3 bases and 1 base respectively, with 7 bases between them. The CDR3 region is CASSFGGSGANVLTF. CDR3 nucleotides: TGTGCCAGCAGCTTCGGGGGATCTGGGGCCAACGTCCTGACTTTC.

CDR3 protein: CASSLGTGGTEAFF. The CDR3 coding sequence is TGCGCCAGCAGCCTTGGGACAGGGGGCACTGAAGCTTTCTTT. The chain combines TRBV4-3 with TRBJ1-1, with TRBD1 identical over 11 bases. The CDR3 is 14 amino acids. Trimming at V came to 4 bases and at J to 4 bases, leaving 2 bases not matched to a gene. Germline V gene data show CDR1 as LGHNA and CDR2 as YSLEER.

A single count supports this clone. The V call is TRBV19, the J call TRBJ2-5; no definite D call. The V end lost 4 bases, the J end lost 5 bases, and 8 bases lay between the germline ends. The germline gives CDR1 LNHDA, CDR2 SQIVND (reference sequence). The CDR3 covers 12 residues. The CDR3 loop reads CASSNLRETQYF. The CDR3 DNA reads TGTGCCAGTAGTAATCTCCGGGAGACCCAGTACTTC.

The chain links TRBV5-4 to TRBJ2-3; TRBD2 agrees at 11 bases. This CDR3 contains 16 residues. V was clipped by 3 bases and J by 2 bases; unmatched bases: 5. Germline assignment: CDR1 SGHNT and CDR2 YYREEE (reference sequence). The CDR3 loop is CASSWGTSGITDTQYF. The CDR3 DNA reads as TGTGCCAGCAGCTGGGGGACTAGCGGAATCACAGATACGCAGTATTTT.

The gene calls are TRBV6-6 and TRBJ2-2; TRBD1 aligns across 7 bases. The germline CDR1 and CDR2 sequences are MNHNY and SVGAGI (reference sequence). V gave up 6 bases and J gave up 1 base; unmatched junction bases: 2. The CDR3 is 14 residues long. CDR3 sequence: CASRQGRNTGELFF. The CDR3 bases are TGTGCCAGCAGACAGGGGCGGAACACCGGGGAGCTGTTTTTT.

This clone was recorded a few times. This chain connects TRBV5-1 to TRBJ1-1; D call uncertain. V was clipped by 8 bases and J by 1 base, with 12 bases between them. Germline CDR1 reads SGHRS; CDR2 reads YFSETQ. This CDR3 has 13 amino acids. In DNA form, the CDR3 reads TGCGCCAGTCGCCCGATTGGGAACACTGAAGCTTTCTTT. Translating gives CASRPIGNTEAFF.

Notes on this clone: Other DNA sequences in this specimen translate into the identical CDR3. This chain uses TRBV7-2 with TRBJ1-4; TRBD1 matches at 9 bases. CDR1 is SGHTA, CDR2 FQGNSA, per germline. CDR3 length: 14 amino acids. J lost 6 bases, V lost 5 bases, and 4 bases had no gene match. The CDR3 DNA reads TGTGCCAGCAGCCTGGGACAGGGTTATGAAAAACTGTTTTTT. This codes for CASSLGQGYEKLFF.

The chain uses TRBV19 and TRBJ2-7, with a weak D call TRBD2 (5 bases). The CDR3 covers 14 residues. V was shortened by 4 bases and J by 2 bases, with 12 bases between the two germline ends. Germline CDR1 reads LNHDA; CDR2 reads SQIVND (reference sequence). CDR3 amino acids: CASSRSGNTYEQYF. The CDR3 DNA sequence: TGTGCCAGTAGTAGATCCGGGAACACCTACGAGCAGTACTTC.

This clone was seen a few times. This sequence joins TRBV11-2 and TRBJ2-5; TRBD2 matches at 15 bases. The CDR3 has 18 amino acids. Germline V gives CDR1 SGHAT, CDR2 FQNNGV. The V and J ends lost 5 bases and 0 bases, in that order; junction bases with no gene match: 7. CDR3 loop: CASSPRTSGGVYQETQYF. For the CDR3, the DNA is TGTGCCAGCAGCCCGCGGACTAGCGGGGGGGTGTACCAAGAGACCCAGTACTTC.

With regard to this clone: The identical CDR3 is also encoded by other nucleotide sequences in the sample. This chain links TRBV11-3 with TRBJ2-3, with D possibly called TRBD1 or TRBD2 (5 bases each). Trimming shortened V by 6 bases and J by 1 base, and 8 bases separated the two germline ends. The CDR3 covers 13 residues. CDR1 and CDR2 from the germline V gene are SGHNT and YENEEA. In nucleotides, the CDR3 is TGTGCCAGCAGTCTGGGGGGCACAGATACGCAGTATTTT. Translating gives CASSLGGTDTQYF. Supplemented by reference TRBV11-3 and TRBJ2-3, the full variable domain reads EAGVVQSPRYKIIEKKQPVAFWCNPISGHNTLYWYLQNLGQGPELLIRYENEEAVDDSQLPKDRFSAERLKGVDSTLKIQPAELGDSAVYLCASSLGGTDTQYFGPGTRLTVL.